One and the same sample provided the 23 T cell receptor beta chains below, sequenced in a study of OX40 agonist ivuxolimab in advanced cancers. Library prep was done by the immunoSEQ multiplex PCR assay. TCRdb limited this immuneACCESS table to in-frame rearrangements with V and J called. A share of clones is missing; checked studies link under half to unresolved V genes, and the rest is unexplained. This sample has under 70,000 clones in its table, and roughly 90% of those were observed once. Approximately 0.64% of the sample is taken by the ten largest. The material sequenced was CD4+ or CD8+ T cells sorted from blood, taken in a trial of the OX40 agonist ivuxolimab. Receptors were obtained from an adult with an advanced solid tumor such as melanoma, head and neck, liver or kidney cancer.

The CDR3 region has the DNA TGTGCCAGCAGCTTTTTTACGGGGATAAGTACCTACGAGCAGTACTTC. This gives the protein CASSFFTGISTYEQYF. The chain uses TRBV4-2 and TRBJ2-7, with D perhaps TRBD2 (5 bases). The V end was cut by 5 bases, the J end by 2 bases, with 19 bases between. The CDR3 totals 16 residues. Per the germline V gene, CDR1 is LGHNA and CDR2 is YNFKEQ.

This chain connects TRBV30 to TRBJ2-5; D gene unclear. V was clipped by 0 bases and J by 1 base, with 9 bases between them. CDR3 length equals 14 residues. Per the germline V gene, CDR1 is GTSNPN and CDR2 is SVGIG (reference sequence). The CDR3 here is CAWSVGTAQETQYF. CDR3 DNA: TGTGCCTGGAGTGTAGGAACAGCCCAAGAGACCCAGTACTTC.

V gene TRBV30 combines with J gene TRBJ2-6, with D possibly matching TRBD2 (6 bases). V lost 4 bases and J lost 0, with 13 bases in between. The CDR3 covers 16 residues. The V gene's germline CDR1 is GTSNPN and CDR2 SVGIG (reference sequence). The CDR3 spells CAWKVEGFSGANVLTF. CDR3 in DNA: TGTGCCTGGAAGGTGGAGGGATTCTCTGGGGCCAACGTCCTGACTTTC.

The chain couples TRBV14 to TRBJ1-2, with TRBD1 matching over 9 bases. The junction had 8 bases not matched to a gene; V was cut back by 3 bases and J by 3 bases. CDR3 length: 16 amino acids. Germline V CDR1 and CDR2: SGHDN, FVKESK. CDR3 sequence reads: CASSHMGTGQDYGYTF. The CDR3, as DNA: TGTGCCAGCAGCCACATGGGGACAGGGCAAGACTATGGCTACACCTTC.

The CDR3: CASSETSGGLPWNEQFF. CDR3 nucleotides: TGTGCCAGCAGCGAAACTAGCGGGGGGCTCCCTTGGAATGAGCAGTTCTTC. The chain employs TRBV11-2 and TRBJ2-1, with 12 positions matching TRBD2. Trimming cost V 5 bases and J 7 bases; bases outside gene matches: 12. The CDR3 consists of 17 residues. CDR1 and CDR2 from the germline V gene are SGHAT and FQNNGV.

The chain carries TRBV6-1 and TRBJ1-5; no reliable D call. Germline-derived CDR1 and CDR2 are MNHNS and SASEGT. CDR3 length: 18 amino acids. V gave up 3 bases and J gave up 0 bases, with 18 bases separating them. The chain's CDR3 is CASSEWAVRGNSNQPQHF. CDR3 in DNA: TGTGCCAGCAGTGAGTGGGCGGTTAGAGGGAATAGCAATCAGCCCCAGCATTTT.

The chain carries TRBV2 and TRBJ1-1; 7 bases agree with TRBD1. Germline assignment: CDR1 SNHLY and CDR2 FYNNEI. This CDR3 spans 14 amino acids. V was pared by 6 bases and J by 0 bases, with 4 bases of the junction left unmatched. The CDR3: CASRGDSLNTEAFF. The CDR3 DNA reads TGTGCCAGCAGGGGGGACAGTTTGAACACTGAAGCTTTCTTT.

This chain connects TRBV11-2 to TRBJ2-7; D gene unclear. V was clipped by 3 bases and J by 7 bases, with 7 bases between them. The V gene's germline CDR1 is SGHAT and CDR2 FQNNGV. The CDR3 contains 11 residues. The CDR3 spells CASSLILEQYF. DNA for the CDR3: TGTGCCAGCAGCTTGATTTTGGAGCAGTACTTC.

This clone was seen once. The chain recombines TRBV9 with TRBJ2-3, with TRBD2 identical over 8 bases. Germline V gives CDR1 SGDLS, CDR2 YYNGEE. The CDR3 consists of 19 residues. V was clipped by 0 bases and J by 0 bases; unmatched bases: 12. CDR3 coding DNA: TGTGCCAGCAGCGTAGGAGGGGCGGGGGGCGTTCCTAGCACAGATACGCAGTATTTT. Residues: CASSVGGAGGVPSTDTQYF.

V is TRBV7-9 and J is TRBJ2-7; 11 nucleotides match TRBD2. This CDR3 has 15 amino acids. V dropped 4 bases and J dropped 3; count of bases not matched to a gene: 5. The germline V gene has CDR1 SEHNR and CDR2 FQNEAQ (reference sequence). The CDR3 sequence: CASSSSSGGLYEQYF. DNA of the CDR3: TGTGCCAGCAGCTCCTCTAGCGGGGGGCTCTACGAGCAGTACTTC.

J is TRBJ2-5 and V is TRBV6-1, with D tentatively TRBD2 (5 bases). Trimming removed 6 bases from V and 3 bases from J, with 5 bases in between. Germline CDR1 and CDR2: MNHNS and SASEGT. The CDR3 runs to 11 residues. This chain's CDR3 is CASRTKETQYF. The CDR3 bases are TGTGCCAGCAGGACTAAAGAGACCCAGTACTTC.

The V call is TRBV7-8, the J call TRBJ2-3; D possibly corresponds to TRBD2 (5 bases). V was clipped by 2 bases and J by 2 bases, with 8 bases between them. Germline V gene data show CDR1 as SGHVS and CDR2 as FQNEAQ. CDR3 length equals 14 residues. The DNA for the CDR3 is TGTGCCAGCAGCTTAACGAGGGTCACAGATACGCAGTATTTT. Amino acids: CASSLTRVTDTQYF.

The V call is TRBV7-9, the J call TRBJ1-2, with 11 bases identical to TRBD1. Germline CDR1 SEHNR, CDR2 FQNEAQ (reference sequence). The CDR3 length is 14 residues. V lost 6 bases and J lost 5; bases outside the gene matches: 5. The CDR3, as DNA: TGTGCCAGCAGTGGGACAGGGGGAGGGTATGGCTACACCTTC. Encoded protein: CASSGTGGGYGYTF.

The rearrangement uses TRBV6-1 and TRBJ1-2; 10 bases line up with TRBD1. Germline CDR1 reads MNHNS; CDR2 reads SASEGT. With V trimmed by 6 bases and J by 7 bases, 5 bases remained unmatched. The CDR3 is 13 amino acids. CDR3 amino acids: CASRPDRGSGYTF. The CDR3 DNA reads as TGTGCCAGCAGACCGGACAGGGGGTCTGGCTACACCTTC.

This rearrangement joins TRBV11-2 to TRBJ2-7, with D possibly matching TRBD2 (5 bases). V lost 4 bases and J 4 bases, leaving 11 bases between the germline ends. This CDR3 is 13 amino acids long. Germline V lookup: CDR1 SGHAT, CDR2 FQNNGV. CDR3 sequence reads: CASSSDRGYEQYF. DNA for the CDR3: TGTGCCAGCAGCTCCGACCGGGGATACGAGCAGTACTTC.

CDR3 sequence reads: CASSDFTGGIYEQYF. CDR3 DNA sequence: TGCGCCAGCAGTGATTTTACAGGGGGAATCTACGAGCAGTACTTC. The rearrangement joins TRBV10-2 to TRBJ2-7; 8 bases are a match to TRBD1. This CDR3 is 15 amino acids long. Germline V lookup: CDR1 WSHSY, CDR2 SAAADI. V dropped 3 bases and J dropped 3; count of bases not matched to a gene: 7.

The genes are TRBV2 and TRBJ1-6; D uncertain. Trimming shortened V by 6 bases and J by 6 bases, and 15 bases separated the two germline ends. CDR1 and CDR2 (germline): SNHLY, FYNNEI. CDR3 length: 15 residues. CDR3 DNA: TGTGCCAGCAGCGGACTGGGAAATTCTAATTCACCCCTCCACTTT. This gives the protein CASSGLGNSNSPLHF.

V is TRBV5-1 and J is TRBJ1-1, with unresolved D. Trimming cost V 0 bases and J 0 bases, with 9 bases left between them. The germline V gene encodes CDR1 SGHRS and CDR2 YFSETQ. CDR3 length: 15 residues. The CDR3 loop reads CASSLEPAMNTEAFF. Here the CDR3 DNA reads TGCGCCAGCAGCTTGGAGCCAGCTATGAACACTGAAGCTTTCTTT.

CDR3 protein: CASSLSPGGAAPQFF. The DNA for the CDR3 is TGTGCCAGCAGTTTATCCCCAGGGGGCGCGGCCCCGCAGTTCTTC. The chain has TRBV27 and TRBJ2-1; 8 positions agree with TRBD1. Germline CDR1 is MNHEY and CDR2 is SMNVEV (reference sequence). Germline trimming cut 0 bases from V and 12 bases from J; bases unmatched to any gene: 10. CDR3 length: 15 residues.

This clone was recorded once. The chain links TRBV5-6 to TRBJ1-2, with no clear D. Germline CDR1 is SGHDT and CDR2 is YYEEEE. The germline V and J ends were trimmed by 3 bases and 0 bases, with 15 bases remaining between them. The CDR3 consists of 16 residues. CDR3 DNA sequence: TGTGCCAGCAGCTCTCGCTCCAGGTTTCCTAACTATGGCTACACCTTC. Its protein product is CASSSRSRFPNYGYTF.

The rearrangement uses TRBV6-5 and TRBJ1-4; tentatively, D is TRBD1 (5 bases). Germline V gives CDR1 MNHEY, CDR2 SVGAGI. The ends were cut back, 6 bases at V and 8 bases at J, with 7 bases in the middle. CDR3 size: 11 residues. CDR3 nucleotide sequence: TGTGCCAGCAGGTCAGGGGAAAAACTGTTTTTT. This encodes CASRSGEKLFF.

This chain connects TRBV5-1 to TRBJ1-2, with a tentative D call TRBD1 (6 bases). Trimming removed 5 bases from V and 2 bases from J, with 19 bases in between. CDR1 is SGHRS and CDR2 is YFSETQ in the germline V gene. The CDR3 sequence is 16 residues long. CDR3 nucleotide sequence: TGCGCCAGCAGTCCTCACCACGAGGGGGGAAACTATGGCTACACCTTC. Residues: CASSPHHEGGNYGYTF.

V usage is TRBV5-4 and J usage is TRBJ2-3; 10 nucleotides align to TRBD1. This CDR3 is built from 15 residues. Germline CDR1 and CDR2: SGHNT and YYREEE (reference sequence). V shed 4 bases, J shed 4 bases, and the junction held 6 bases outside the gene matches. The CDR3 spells CASSPGQGRADTQYF. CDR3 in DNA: TGTGCCAGCAGCCCGGGACAGGGGAGAGCAGATACGCAGTATTTT. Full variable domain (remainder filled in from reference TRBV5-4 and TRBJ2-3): ETGVTQSPTHLIKTRGQQVTLRCSSQSGHNTVSWYQQALGQGPQFIFQYYREEENGRGNFPPRFSGLQFPNYSSELNVNALELDDSALYLCASSPGQGRADTQYFGPGTRLTVL.